This is a list of T cell receptor beta chains from one sample in a study of shared clonotypes between healthy human individuals. Sequencing used immunoSEQ multiplex PCR; TCRdb keeps in-frame clones, though not all of them. Of some 1,100,000 clones listed, roughly 74% are singletons. The specimen sequenced was memory CD4+ T cells from PBMCs. These receptors all stem from a man between 18 and 29 years old in good health. Some clones in this sample may be carry-over from other donors' samples. Both conserved end residues are part of each CDR3. Fields, in order: clone size, J gene, D gene, V gene, CDR3 protein, CDR3 DNA. D genes are given only for firm matches. Only some rows state a clone size, as once, few, many or a class for expanded clones.

. | TRBJ1-1 | . | TRBV10-3 | CAIRVQGWDTEAFF | TGTGCCATCAGAGTACAGGGATGGGACACTGAAGCTTTCTTT
few | TRBJ1-4 | . | TRBV5-4 | CASSFQGATNEKLFF | TGTGCCAGCAGCTTTCAGGGCGCAACTAATGAAAAACTGTTTTTT
few | TRBJ1-5 | TRBD1 | TRBV5-1 | CASSAGQGNQPQHF | TGCGCCAGCAGCGCGGGACAGGGCAATCAGCCCCAGCATTTT
. | TRBJ1-1 | TRBD1 | TRBV9 | CASSRQGVNTEAFF | TGTGCCAGCAGCCGACAGGGAGTGAACACTGAAGCTTTCTTT
few | TRBJ2-7 | . | TRBV5-4 | CASSPGPDGYEQYF | TGTGCCAGCAGCCCGGGACCGGACGGCTACGAGCAGTACTTC
. | TRBJ1-4 | . | TRBV5-4 | CASRAMEANEKLFF | TGTGCCAGCAGAGCCATGGAGGCTAATGAAAAACTGTTTTTT
. | TRBJ2-7 | TRBD1 | TRBV7-3 | CASSPGQGAVYEQYF | TGTGCCAGCAGCCCCGGACAGGGGGCGGTTTACGAGCAGTACTTC
. | TRBJ1-2 | TRBD1 | TRBV30 | CAMDRGRLRVYGYTF | TGTGCCATGGACAGGGGACGGCTCCGGGTCTATGGCTACACCTTC
. | TRBJ1-3 | TRBD1 | TRBV29-1 | CSVVTGEILDF | TGCAGCGTGGTTACAGGGGAAATCTTGGATTTT
. | TRBJ2-3 | TRBD2 | TRBV7-3 | CASSLYGGRATDTQYF | TGTGCCAGCAGCTTATATGGCGGGAGGGCAACAGATACGCAGTATTTT
few | TRBJ1-1 | TRBD1 | TRBV5-6 | CASSLLQGAGTEAFF | TGTGCCAGCAGCTTATTACAGGGGGCTGGGACTGAAGCTTTCTTT
. | TRBJ2-2 | TRBD1 | TRBV27 | CASSPTGVPGELFF | TGTGCCAGCAGTCCAACAGGGGTCCCCGGGGAGCTGTTTTTT
. | TRBJ2-7 | . | TRBV5-8 | CASSLSGAGYEQYF | TGTGCCAGCAGCCTGTCGGGGGCAGGTTACGAGCAGTACTTC
many | TRBJ1-3 | . | TRBV5-1 | CASSFTSGAGNTIYF | TGCGCCAGCAGCTTTACCTCAGGTGCTGGAAACACCATATATTTT
. | TRBJ1-5 | . | TRBV18 | CASSDSHSNQPQHF | TGTGCCAGCTCCGACTCCCATAGCAATCAGCCCCAGCATTTT
. | TRBJ2-5 | TRBD2 | TRBV5-6 | CASSFRREGSETQYF | TGTGCCAGCAGCTTTCGACGGGAGGGCTCAGAGACCCAGTACTTC
few | TRBJ1-1 | . | TRBV9 | CASSRSTVDTEAFF | TGTGCCAGCAGCAGAAGTACAGTGGACACTGAAGCTTTCTTT
. | TRBJ2-6 | . | TRBV7-2 | CASSWQWGFSGANVLTF | TGTGCCAGCAGCTGGCAGTGGGGTTTCTCTGGGGCCAACGTCCTGACTTTC
. | TRBJ2-7 | TRBD1 | TRBV10-3 | CAIRGTDSSYEQYF | TGTGCCATCAGGGGGACAGATAGCTCCTACGAGCAGTACTTC
. | TRBJ1-1 | . | TRBV29-1 | CSGLHGGTEAFF | TGCAGCGGACTTCATGGAGGGACTGAAGCTTTCTTT
. | TRBJ2-7 | TRBD1 | TRBV7-9 | CASSSFMDRGNYEQYF | TGTGCCAGCAGCTCATTTATGGACAGGGGCAACTACGAGCAGTACTTC
. | TRBJ2-7 | . | TRBV6-6 | CASSYIRAGIYEQYF | TGTGCCAGCAGTTATATTCGGGCAGGGATATACGAGCAGTACTTC
. | TRBJ2-3 | TRBD2 | TRBV11-3 | CASSSVAGGTQYF | TGTGCCAGCAGCTCTGTAGCGGGAGGCACGCAGTATTTT
. | TRBJ1-2 | TRBD1 | TRBV5-1 | CASSLAGTAGYGYTF | TGCGCCAGCAGCTTGGCCGGGACAGCGGGCTATGGCTACACCTTC
few | TRBJ1-1 | . | TRBV5-6 | CASSPGTENTEAFF | TGTGCCAGCAGCCCCGGGACGGAGAACACTGAAGCTTTCTTT
. | TRBJ2-7 | TRBD1 | TRBV6-6 | CASSYGRTGSYEQYF | TGTGCCAGCAGTTATGGTCGGACAGGGTCCTACGAGCAGTACTTC
. | TRBJ2-7 | . | TRBV7-8 | CASSNTFYGGEQYF | TGTGCCAGCAGCAATACGTTCTACGGCGGCGAGCAGTACTTC
. | TRBJ2-1 | TRBD2 | TRBV2 | CASRLRSGSSYNEQFF | TGTGCCAGCAGGCTACGGAGCGGGAGTTCCTACAATGAGCAGTTCTTC
. | TRBJ2-3 | . | TRBV7-2 | CASSFGHTDTQYF | TGTGCCAGCAGCTTCGGTCACACAGATACGCAGTATTTT
. | TRBJ2-7 | . | TRBV7-2 | CASSLAGGYEQYF | TGTGCCAGCAGCTTAGCTGGGGGCTACGAGCAGTACTTC
. | TRBJ2-3 | . | TRBV27 | CASSPPHGTQYF | TGTGCCAGCAGTCCCCCCCATGGTACGCAGTATTTT
. | TRBJ2-3 | TRBD1 | TRBV5-4 | CASSLARDRSSDTQYF | TGTGCCAGCAGCTTGGCCCGGGACAGGAGTTCAGATACGCAGTATTTT
. | TRBJ1-5 | . | TRBV19 | CASSTPGIRNQPQHF | TGTGCCAGTAGTACCCCAGGGATTCGCAATCAGCCCCAGCATTTT
. | TRBJ1-4 | . | TRBV5-8 | CASSSWSGRLNEKLFF | TGTGCCAGCAGCTCCTGGTCGGGACGACTTAATGAAAAACTGTTTTTT
. | TRBJ2-1 | . | TRBV7-3 | CASSLTGSNEQFF | TGTGCCAGCAGCTTAACAGGAAGCAATGAGCAGTTCTTC
. | TRBJ1-1 | . | TRBV15 | CATGAREAFF | TGTGCCACCGGAGCCAGGGAAGCTTTCTTT
. | TRBJ2-3 | TRBD2 | TRBV2 | CASSVMGSGNTQYF | TGTGCCAGCAGTGTGATGGGTAGCGGGAATACGCAGTATTTT
. | TRBJ2-2 | . | TRBV5-1 | CASSLPRDSAGTGELFF | TGCGCCAGCAGCCTACCCCGGGACAGTGCGGGGACCGGGGAGCTGTTTTTT
. | TRBJ2-3 | TRBD2 | TRBV7-3 | CASSLLGSGSSDTQYF | TGTGCCAGCAGCCTCCTTGGTAGCGGGAGTTCGGATACGCAGTATTTT
. | TRBJ1-2 | . | TRBV14 | CASSQWPNYGYTF | TGTGCCAGCAGCCAATGGCCGAACTATGGCTACACCTTC
. | TRBJ1-2 | TRBD1 | TRBV28 | CASSFRDRVNYGYTF | TGTGCCAGCAGTTTCAGGGACAGGGTTAACTATGGCTACACCTTC
. | TRBJ2-3 | TRBD2 | TRBV28 | CASHPGGRGTDTQYF | TGTGCCAGCCACCCCGGCGGGAGAGGAACAGATACGCAGTATTTT
. | TRBJ2-1 | . | TRBV12-5 | CATRDGTYNEQFF | TGTGCTACCCGGGACGGCACCTACAATGAGCAGTTCTTC
. | TRBJ2-3 | . | TRBV6-1 | CAGRQEGLADTQYF | TGTGCCGGTAGACAGGAGGGGCTGGCAGATACGCAGTATTTT
. | TRBJ2-5 | . | TRBV2 | CASSEQGKETQYF | TGTGCCAGCAGTGAACAGGGAAAAGAGACCCAGTACTTC
. | TRBJ2-1 | . | TRBV19 | CASNTAGEQFF | TGTGCCAGTAATACGGCAGGCGAGCAGTTCTTC
. | TRBJ1-1 | . | TRBV7-2 | CASSIDKNTEAFF | TGTGCCAGCAGCATAGACAAGAACACTGAAGCTTTCTTT
. | TRBJ2-7 | . | TRBV6-5 | CASSLQGPYEQYF | TGTGCCAGCAGTCTACAGGGACCCTACGAGCAGTACTTC
. | TRBJ2-7 | . | TRBV7-8 | CASSRRQGLSSYEQYF | TGTGCCAGCAGCCGCAGGCAGGGATTGAGCTCCTACGAGCAGTACTTC
. | TRBJ2-7 | . | TRBV11-2 | CASSLGWRSATTYEQYF | TGTGCCAGCAGCTTAGGCTGGCGGTCCGCCACGACCTACGAGCAGTACTTC
. | TRBJ2-1 | TRBD2 | TRBV4-2 | CASSRRLAGDYNEQFF | TGTGCCAGCAGCCGCCGACTAGCGGGAGACTACAATGAGCAGTTCTTC
. | TRBJ1-1 | . | TRBV12-5 | CASGPGWTEAFF | TGTGCTAGTGGCCCTGGATGGACTGAAGCTTTCTTT
. | TRBJ2-7 | . | TRBV5-5 | CASSLYTSSLYEQYF | TGTGCCAGCAGCTTGTACACGTCTTCCCTCTACGAGCAGTACTTC
. | TRBJ2-7 | . | TRBV5-5 | CASSLTSSAIVYEQYF | TGTGCCAGCAGCTTGACCTCTAGCGCTATAGTCTACGAGCAGTACTTC